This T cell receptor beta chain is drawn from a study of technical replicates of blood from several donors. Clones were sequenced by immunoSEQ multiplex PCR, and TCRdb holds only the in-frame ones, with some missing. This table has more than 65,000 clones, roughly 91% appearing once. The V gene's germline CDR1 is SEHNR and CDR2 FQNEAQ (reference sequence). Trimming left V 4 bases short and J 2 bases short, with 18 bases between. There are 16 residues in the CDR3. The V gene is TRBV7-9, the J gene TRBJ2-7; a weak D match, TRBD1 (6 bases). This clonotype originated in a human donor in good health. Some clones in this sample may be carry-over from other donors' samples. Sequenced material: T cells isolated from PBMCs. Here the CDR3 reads CASSSSFSGHAYEQYF. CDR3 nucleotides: TGTGCCAGCAGCTCGTCATTCTCGGGACACGCCTACGAGCAGTACTTC.